This T cell receptor beta chain came from a study of shared clonotypes between healthy human individuals. Method: immunoSEQ multiplex PCR; TCRdb's copy keeps in-frame clones and lacks some. Of roughly 2.2 million clones detected, 85% to 95% appear once; the ten largest clones hold 0.37%. Healthy and HIV-negative, the adult donors had no recent acute infections or vaccinations. The CDR3 sequence is 18 residues long. V lost 1 base, J lost 4 bases, and 15 bases stayed unmatched. Germline V CDR1 and CDR2: LGHNA, YSLEER. The clonotype was recovered from a man aged 18 to 29 in good health. Some clones in this sample may be carry-over from other donors' samples. The J gene is TRBJ2-7, the V gene TRBV4-3, with 8 positions matching TRBD1. The sample taken for sequencing was naive CD4+ T cells from PBMCs. Subset meaning: CD45RA+ positively selected. The CDR3 region is CASSQGAGQDPKAYEQYF. CDR3 sequence (DNA): TGCGCCAGCAGCCAAGGGGCGGGACAGGACCCCAAGGCTTACGAGCAGTACTTC.